Listed below are T cell receptor beta chains from one sample, sequenced in a study of blood T cell repertoires in COVID-19. Measured with immunoSEQ multiplex PCR; TCRdb has only the in-frame clones, and not every one. Of 200,000 or so clones listed, roughly 92% are singletons. Sequencing was done on a sample of peripheral blood. The source of these receptors is a man in his sixties with COVID-19, enrolled during active disease. CDR3s include the opening cysteine and the closing phenylalanine or tryptophan. D genes are given only for firm matches. Expanded clones get a size class; other rows say once, few or many, or leave the size out.

cdr3_aa	cdr3_nt	cdr3_length	v_call	d_call	j_call	clone_size
CASSEITGPSSYEQYF	TGCGCCAGCAGTGAGATAACAGGCCCCTCTTCCTACGAGCAGTACTTC	16	TRBV10-1	.	TRBJ2-7	.
CASSQTYEQYF	TGTGCCAGCAGTCAGACCTACGAGCAGTACTTC	11	TRBV6-2/TRBV6-3	.	TRBJ2-7	.
CSAGDGTPKETQYF	TGCAGCGCCGGTGATGGGACACCTAAAGAGACCCAGTACTTC	14	TRBV29-1	.	TRBJ2-5	.
CASSFQGAQREQYF	TGTGCCAGCAGCTTTCAGGGGGCTCAGCGCGAGCAGTACTTC	14	TRBV5-5	TRBD1	TRBJ2-7	.
CAIRLGQGNGYTF	TGTGCCATCAGGTTGGGGCAGGGCAATGGCTACACCTTC	13	TRBV10-3	.	TRBJ1-2	.
CASSRDKNYGYTF	TGTGCCAGCAGCCGGGACAAAAACTATGGCTACACCTTC	13	TRBV5-4	.	TRBJ1-2	.
CASSTDRGEPNYGYTF	TGTGCCAGCAGCACGGACAGGGGGGAACCTAACTATGGCTACACCTTC	16	TRBV9	TRBD1	TRBJ1-2	.
CASSLWSGSTRGEQFF	TGTGCCAGCAGTTTATGGTCGGGTAGCACAAGGGGTGAGCAGTTCTTC	16	TRBV27	.	TRBJ2-1	.
CASSPGTGNTIYF	TGTGCCAGCAGTCCCGGGACTGGAAACACCATATATTTT	13	TRBV7-9	.	TRBJ1-3	.
CASSYRLLDTQYF	TGTGCCAGCAGCTACCGACTATTAGATACGCAGTATTTT	13	TRBV7-9	.	TRBJ2-3	.
CASRSSGEGEQFF	TGTGCCAGCAGATCTAGCGGGGAGGGTGAGCAGTTCTTC	13	TRBV7-9	TRBD2	TRBJ2-1	.
CASSNDRSLYTEAFF	TGTGCCAGTAGTAACGACAGGTCGCTCTACACTGAAGCTTTCTTT	15	TRBV19	.	TRBJ1-1	.
CASSVRWGGTGNTIYF	TGTGCCAGCAGCGTCCGTTGGGGGGGCACTGGAAACACCATATATTTT	16	TRBV9	.	TRBJ1-3	.
CASGWNRISNTGELFF	TGTGCTAGTGGTTGGAACAGGATCTCGAACACCGGGGAGCTGTTTTTT	16	TRBV12-5	.	TRBJ2-2	.
CASSTGRQGQDYGYTF	TGTGCCAGCAGCACCGGGAGACAGGGGCAGGACTATGGCTACACCTTC	16	TRBV5-4	TRBD1	TRBJ1-2	.
CASSLQQMNTEAFF	TGTGCCAGCAGCTTACAACAGATGAACACTGAAGCTTTCTTT	14	TRBV7-9	.	TRBJ1-1	.
CASSRTGTDYGYTF	TGCGCCAGCAGCCGTACCGGGACAGACTATGGCTACACCTTC	14	TRBV5-1	TRBD1	TRBJ1-2	.
CAIRRGGVNTEAFF	TGTGCCATCAGGAGGGGGGGAGTAAACACTGAAGCTTTCTTT	14	TRBV10-3	.	TRBJ1-1	.
CASLSGAGGADNEQFF	TGTGCCAGCTTGAGCGGGGCGGGAGGAGCCGACAATGAGCAGTTCTTC	16	TRBV21-1	.	TRBJ2-1	.
CASSPTPTGKIGAPLHF	TGCGCCAGCAGCCCAACTCCGACCGGGAAAATCGGGGCACCCCTCCACTTT	17	TRBV4-1	.	TRBJ1-6	.
CASSPYEDRPSHSGNTIYF	TGTGCCAGCTCACCCTATGAGGACAGGCCATCCCACTCTGGAAACACCATATATTTT	19	TRBV18	TRBD1	TRBJ1-3	.
CASSVDYGLAGGPGTDTQYF	TGTGCCAGCAGCGTAGACTATGGTCTAGCGGGAGGGCCGGGCACAGATACGCAGTATTTT	20	TRBV9	TRBD2	TRBJ2-3	.
CASSYRAAPYGYTF	TGTGCCAGCAGTTACAGGGCGGCTCCCTATGGCTACACCTTC	14	TRBV28	.	TRBJ1-2	.
CASSLVLAGAVSYNEQFF	TGTGCCAGCAGCTTAGTACTAGCGGGGGCCGTCAGTTACAATGAGCAGTTCTTC	18	TRBV7-9	TRBD2	TRBJ2-1	once
CASSETTGTYEKLFF	TGTGCCAGCAGTGAAACGACAGGGACCTATGAAAAACTGTTTTTT	15	TRBV27	TRBD1	TRBJ1-4	.
CASSPKAGLADHEQYF	TGCGCCAGCAGCCCAAAAGCGGGACTAGCGGACCACGAGCAGTACTTC	16	TRBV5-1	TRBD2	TRBJ2-7	.
CASSQGRGITGYTF	TGTGCCAGCAGCCAAGGTCGGGGTATCACCGGCTACACCTTC	14	TRBV3-1/TRBV3-2	.	TRBJ1-2	.
CASSPGQAEALHF	TGTGCCAGCTCACCAGGACAGGCCGAGGCCCTCCACTTT	13	TRBV18	TRBD1	TRBJ1-6	once
CASIKVRSAQLYNEQFF	TGTGCCAGCATTAAGGTTCGGAGCGCACAACTCTACAATGAGCAGTTCTTC	17	TRBV7-9	.	TRBJ2-1	few
CASIPAPSSYNEQFF	TGTGCCAGCATCCCCGCCCCGAGCTCCTACAATGAGCAGTTCTTC	15	TRBV6-2/TRBV6-3	.	TRBJ2-1	.
CAWRRQGAHEQYF	TGTGCCTGGAGAAGACAGGGGGCCCACGAGCAGTACTTC	13	TRBV30	TRBD1	TRBJ2-7	.
CASSLGQGESAGELFF	TGTGCCAGCAGCTTAGGCCAGGGGGAATCTGCCGGGGAGCTGTTTTTT	16	TRBV7-6	TRBD1	TRBJ2-2	.
CSATGASYNEQFF	TGCAGCGCGACAGGGGCCTCCTACAATGAGCAGTTCTTC	13	TRBV29-1	TRBD1	TRBJ2-1	.
CASSRLTGTSAYEQYF	TGTGCCAGCAGCCGGTTGACCGGGACATCGGCCTACGAGCAGTACTTC	16	TRBV4-2	.	TRBJ2-7	.
CASSPRTSPNTGELFF	TGTGCCAGCAGCCCGCGGACTAGCCCGAACACCGGGGAGCTGTTTTTT	16	TRBV7-2	TRBD2	TRBJ2-2	.
CASSQDRDAGYLSYGYTF	TGCGCCAGCAGCCAAGATCGAGATGCAGGGTATTTATCCTATGGCTACACCTTC	18	TRBV4-1	.	TRBJ1-2	once
CASSTRGGYGYTF	TGTGCCAGCAGCACACGAGGGGGCTATGGCTACACCTTC	13	TRBV11-2	.	TRBJ1-2	.
CASSLTSGSADEQFF	TGTGCCAGCTCACTTACTAGCGGGAGCGCGGATGAGCAGTTCTTC	15	TRBV18	TRBD2	TRBJ2-1	.
CASSWGTGAYEQYF	TGTGCCAGCAGCTGGGGGACAGGGGCCTACGAGCAGTACTTC	14	TRBV5-4	TRBD1	TRBJ2-7	few
CASSLGQGMDEQFF	TGCGCCAGCAGCTTGGGACAGGGGATGGATGAGCAGTTCTTC	14	TRBV5-1	TRBD1	TRBJ2-1	.
CASSPGQSYGYTF	TGTGCCAGCAGCCCGGGACAGTCTTATGGCTACACCTTC	13	TRBV7-2	TRBD1	TRBJ1-2	.
CASSPDTANQPQHF	TGTGCCAGCAGCCCGGACACGGCCAATCAGCCCCAGCATTTT	14	TRBV3-1/TRBV3-2	.	TRBJ1-5	.
CASRSGTSGSRTYEQYF	TGTGCCAGCAGGTCCGGGACTAGCGGGAGTCGGACCTACGAGCAGTACTTC	17	TRBV27	TRBD2	TRBJ2-7	few
CASSPTRQGTYEQYF	TGTGCCAGCAGTCCGACCCGACAGGGGACCTACGAGCAGTACTTC	15	TRBV28	TRBD1	TRBJ2-7	.
CASRGGSEAFF	TGTGCCAGCAGGGGGGGGAGTGAAGCTTTCTTT	11	TRBV3-1/TRBV3-2	.	TRBJ1-1	few
CASSETTSGKHYEQYF	TGTGCCAGCAGTGAAACTACTAGCGGGAAACATTACGAGCAGTACTTC	16	TRBV6-1	TRBD2	TRBJ2-7	.
CASSPDIGAYEQYF	TGTGCCAGCAGCCCTGACATAGGGGCCTACGAGCAGTACTTC	14	TRBV5-4	.	TRBJ2-7	.
CASSLYRNTGELFF	TGTGCCAGCAGTTTATACAGGAACACCGGGGAGCTGTTTTTT	14	TRBV28	.	TRBJ2-2	.
CASSAPGLAGGLKTQYF	TGTGCCAGCAGTGCACCGGGACTAGCGGGAGGGCTAAAGACCCAGTACTTC	17	TRBV27	TRBD2	TRBJ2-5	.
CASSRQGYNSPLHF	TGTGCCAGCAGCAGACAGGGCTATAATTCACCCCTCCACTTT	14	TRBV11-3	TRBD1	TRBJ1-6	.
CASSQESLSGTPYEQYF	TGCGCCAGCAGCCAAGAGTCCCTAAGCGGGACCCCTTACGAGCAGTACTTC	17	TRBV4-1	TRBD2	TRBJ2-7	.
CASSSGGLKYF	TGTGCCAGCAGTTCCGGGGGGCTGAAGTACTTC	11	TRBV6-9	.	TRBJ2-7	.
CASSQEGTGKGEQYF	TGTGCCAGCAGCCAAGAAGGGACAGGGAAAGGCGAGCAGTACTTC	15	TRBV4-2	TRBD1	TRBJ2-7	once
CAGRLGGTGGRNSPLHF	TGTGCCGGTAGACTTGGGGGGACAGGGGGACGAAATTCACCCCTCCACTTT	17	TRBV5-4	TRBD1	TRBJ1-6	.
CASSQVQGYEQYF	TGTGCCAGCAGCCAAGTCCAGGGCTACGAGCAGTACTTC	13	TRBV3-1/TRBV3-2	.	TRBJ2-7	.